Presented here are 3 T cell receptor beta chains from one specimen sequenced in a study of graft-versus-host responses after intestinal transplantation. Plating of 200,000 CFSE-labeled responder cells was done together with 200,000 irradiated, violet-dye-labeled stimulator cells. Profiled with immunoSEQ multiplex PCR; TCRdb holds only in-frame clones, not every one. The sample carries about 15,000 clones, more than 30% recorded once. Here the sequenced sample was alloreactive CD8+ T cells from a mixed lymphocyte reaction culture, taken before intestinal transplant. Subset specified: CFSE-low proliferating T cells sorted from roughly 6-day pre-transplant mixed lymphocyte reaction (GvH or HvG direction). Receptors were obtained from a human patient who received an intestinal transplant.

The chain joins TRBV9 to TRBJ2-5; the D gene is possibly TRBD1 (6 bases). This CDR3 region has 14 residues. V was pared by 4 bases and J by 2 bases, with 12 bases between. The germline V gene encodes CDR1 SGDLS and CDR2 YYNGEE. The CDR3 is CASSIQGGQETQYF. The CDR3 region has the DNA TGTGCCAGCAGCATACAGGGTGGTCAAGAGACCCAGTACTTC.

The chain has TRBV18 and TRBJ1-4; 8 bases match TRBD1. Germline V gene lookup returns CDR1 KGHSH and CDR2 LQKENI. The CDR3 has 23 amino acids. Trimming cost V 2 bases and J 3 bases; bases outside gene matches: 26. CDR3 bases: TGTGCCAGCTCACCAACGCGGAAACGTTACAGGGGGATGTCCATCACAGCTAATGAAAAACTGTTTTTT. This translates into CASSPTRKRYRGMSITANEKLFF.

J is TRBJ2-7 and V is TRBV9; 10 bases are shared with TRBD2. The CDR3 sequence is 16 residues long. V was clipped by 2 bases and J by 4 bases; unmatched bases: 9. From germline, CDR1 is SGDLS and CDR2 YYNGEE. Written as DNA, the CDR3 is TGTGCCAGCAGCGTTGCCCCAGCGGGGGGGCGGTACGAGCAGTACTTC. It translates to CASSVAPAGGRYEQYF.